This T cell receptor (beta chain) was obtained from a study of T and B cells in COVID-19 patients. In the study overall: At median age roughly 35 years, recovered patients were younger than active-infection patients at just over 65. Study conclusions and caveats: At recovery TRB diversity and richness exceeded healthy donors, after highly clonal active COVID-19 repertoires. Symptomatic-phase blood samples from mildly ill patients and early samples from severe cases were scarce. Sorted SARS-CoV-2-responsive or tetramer+ T cells and CD4+, regulatory and CD8+ subsets were not yet sequenced.

BIOMED2 TRB-A/B primer pools were used in multiplex TRB PCR. TCRdb redid the calling of the multiplex PCR reads with MiXCR, one entry per CDR3 protein. The sample has 10,000 to 13,000 distinct CDR3 sequences, roughly 31% seen once. The CDR3 is 19 amino acids. V lost 5 bases, J lost 1 base, and 12 bases stayed unmatched. CDR1 MNHEY and CDR2 SVGAGI come from the germline V gene. Blood genomic DNA input for TRB amplification was roughly 250-550 ng. This clonotype was detected once. Antigen unknown. The specimen was blood. The origin of this receptor is a human donor with active COVID-19. The chain recombines TRBV6-5 with TRBJ1-5; TRBD1 matches at 12 bases. The DNA for the CDR3 is TGTGCCAGCAGTGATCCCTCGGGACAGGGGGCGCGAAGCAATCAGCCCCAGCATTTT. This sequence encodes CASSDPSGQGARSNQPQHF.